This T cell receptor (beta chain) was recorded in a study of blood T cell repertoires in COVID-19. Study context: COVID-19 samples from acute and convalescent phases originated in the United States, Italy and Spain. T cells, B-cell-depleted T cells, or PBMCs provided the cDNA or gDNA that served as material.

The V end was cut by 4 bases, the J end by 0 bases, with 10 bases between. The germline CDR1 and CDR2 sequences are SGHVS and FQNEAQ. This CDR3 is built from 14 residues. Authors' data handling: Estimated nucleated cell counts came from reference gene primer amplification. Profiled with immunoSEQ multiplex PCR; TCRdb holds only in-frame clones, not every one. From that table come the V and J calls and clone size; the DNA was used to work out D and trimming. The table includes around 34,000 clones, 83% detected once. The sequencing input was peripheral blood. The gene calls are TRBV7-8 and TRBJ2-7, with D possibly matching TRBD2 (6 bases). This clonotype was sampled from a man aged 45 to 65 with acute or convalescent COVID-19. CDR3 sequence (DNA): TGTGCCAGCAGCTGGGGACTGAGCTCCTACGAGCAGTACTTC. As protein: CASSWGLSSYEQYF.